This T cell receptor (beta chain) derives from a study of PD-1 blockade in classical Hodgkin lymphoma. As for the study in general: Every 2 weeks, patients had 3 mg/kg nivolumab intravenously. Study results and caveats: Reported baseline diversity: healthy donors highest, relapsed/refractory patients lowest. Complete responders started with a diversity level that resembled newly diagnosed patients at baseline. Compared with baseline, CD4+ but not CD8+ TCR diversity had risen significantly by C4D1.

Sequenced by immunoSEQ multiplex PCR; TCRdb stores in-frame clones only, minus some. The sample holds just over 25,000 clones, 67% seen once. Exposure to brentuximab vedotin varied, and each patient had relapsed following autologous stem cell transplantation. This clone was seen once. What it binds is unknown. The length of the CDR3 is 15 residues. Germline CDR1 MDHEN, CDR2 SYDVKM. After removal of 6 bases from V and 2 bases from J, the junction contained 7 bases not matched to a gene. The TCR originated in a human donor with classical Hodgkin lymphoma. Specimen: peripheral blood mononuclear cells (PBMCs), collected before the second cycle of nivolumab. The gene calls are TRBV28 and TRBJ1-2, with TRBD1 matching 9 bases. For the CDR3, the DNA is TGTGCCAGCAGACCTACGGGACAGGGAAACTATGGCTACACCTTC. This translates into CASRPTGQGNYGYTF.